The present TCR beta chain was sequenced within a study of blood T cell repertoires in COVID-19. Source study methods: Quantification of nucleated cells was approximated via reference gene primer amplification. TCRdb's table, derived via immunoSEQ multiplex PCR, lists solely in-frame clones and lacks some. V, J and clone size are taken as reported in that table, and D and trimming were inferred from the DNA itself. The sample includes 250,000 or so clones, about nine tenths of them seen just once. Participants spanned ages 18 to 89 years and resided in roughly 22 US areas. Assignment of participants to cohorts was predicated upon participant-reported clinical history. Unmatched junction bases numbered 14, after V lost 6 bases and J lost 6 bases. The germline gives CDR1 SQVTM, CDR2 ANQGSEA. The CDR3 has 15 amino acids.

The rearrangement uses TRBV29-1 and TRBJ1-2; 9 bases fit TRBD1. Input material: PBMCs or T cells enriched from blood (not recorded which). This clonotype originated in a man in his forties or fifties who had recovered from COVID-19. CDR3 nucleotide sequence: TGCAGCGTGGCTCAAGGACCGGGGACAGGGAATGGCTACACCTTC. This translates into CSVAQGPGTGNGYTF.